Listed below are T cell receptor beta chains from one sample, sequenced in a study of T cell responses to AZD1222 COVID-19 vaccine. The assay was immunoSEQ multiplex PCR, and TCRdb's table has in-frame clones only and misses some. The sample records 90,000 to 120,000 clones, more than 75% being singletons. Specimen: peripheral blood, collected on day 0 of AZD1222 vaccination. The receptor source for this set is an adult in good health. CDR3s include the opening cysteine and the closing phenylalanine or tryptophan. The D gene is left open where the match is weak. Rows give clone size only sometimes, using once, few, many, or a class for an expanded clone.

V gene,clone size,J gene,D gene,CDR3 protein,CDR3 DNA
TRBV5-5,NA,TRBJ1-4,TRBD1,CASSLTYRGQSNEKLFF,TGTGCCAGCAGCTTAACTTACAGGGGGCAGAGTAATGAAAAACTGTTTTTT
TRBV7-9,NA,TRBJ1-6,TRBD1,CASSSWTGSNSPLHF,TGTGCCAGCAGCTCATGGACAGGGTCAAATTCACCCCTCCACTTT
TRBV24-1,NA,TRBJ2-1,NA,CATSDSDRYNEQFF,TGTGCCACCAGTGATTCCGACAGGTACAATGAGCAGTTCTTC
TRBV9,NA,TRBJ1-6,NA,CASSVGGRSPLHF,TGTGCCAGCAGCGTAGGAGGCCGCTCACCCCTCCACTTT
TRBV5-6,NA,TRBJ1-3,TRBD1,CASSPGQENGNTIYF,TGTGCCAGCAGCCCCGGACAGGAAAACGGAAACACCATATATTTT
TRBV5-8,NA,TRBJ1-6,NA,CASSLAGFNSPLHF,TGTGCCAGCAGCTTGGCAGGGTTCAATTCACCCCTCCACTTT
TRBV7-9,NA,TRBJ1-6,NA,CASSFGRDSPLHF,TGTGCCAGCAGCTTCGGACGGGATTCACCCCTCCACTTT
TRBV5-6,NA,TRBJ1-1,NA,CASSLVGFEAFF,TGTGCCAGCAGCTTGGTGGGATTTGAAGCTTTCTTT
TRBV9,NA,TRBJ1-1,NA,CASSVQGFTEAFF,TGTGCCAGCAGCGTTCAGGGATTCACTGAAGCTTTCTTT
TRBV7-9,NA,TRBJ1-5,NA,CASSSGNQPQHF,TGTGCCAGCAGCTCAGGGAATCAGCCCCAGCATTTT
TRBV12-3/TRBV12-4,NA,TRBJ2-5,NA,CASSPDTQETQYF,TGTGCCAGCAGTCCGGACACTCAAGAGACCCAGTACTTC
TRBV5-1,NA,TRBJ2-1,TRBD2,CASSSLGGGMNEQFF,TGCGCCAGCAGCTCCCTTGGCGGGGGGATGAATGAGCAGTTCTTC
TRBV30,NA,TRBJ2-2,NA,CAWGTLGELFF,TGTGCCTGGGGAACCCTTGGGGAGCTGTTTTTT
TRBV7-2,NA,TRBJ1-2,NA,CASSPGIGGARGYTF,TGTGCCAGCAGCCCAGGGATTGGGGGGGCCCGGGGCTACACCTTC
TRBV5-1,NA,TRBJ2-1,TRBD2,CASSLDLAGGINEQFF,TGCGCCAGCAGCTTGGATCTAGCGGGGGGGATTAATGAGCAGTTCTTC
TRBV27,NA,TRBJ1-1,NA,CASSPGRENTEAFF,TGTGCCAGCAGTCCTGGCAGGGAGAACACTGAAGCTTTCTTT
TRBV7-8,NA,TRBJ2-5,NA,CASSPGETQYF,TGTGCCAGCAGCCCAGGGGAGACCCAGTACTTC
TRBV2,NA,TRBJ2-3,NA,CASRQGDASDTQYF,TGTGCCAGCAGGCAAGGGGACGCCTCAGATACGCAGTATTTT
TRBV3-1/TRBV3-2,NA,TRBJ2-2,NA,CASSQDTVRYTGELFF,TGTGCCAGCAGCCAAGATACCGTGCGCTACACCGGGGAGCTGTTTTTT
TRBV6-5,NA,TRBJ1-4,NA,CASSYSGQDNEKLFF,TGTGCCAGCAGTTACTCTGGGCAGGATAATGAAAAACTGTTTTTT
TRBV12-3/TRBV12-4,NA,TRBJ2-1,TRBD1,CASSLRQGNEQFF,TGTGCCAGCAGCCTCAGACAGGGCAATGAGCAGTTCTTC
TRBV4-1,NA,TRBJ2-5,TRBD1,CASSQVGTGGETQYF,TGCGCCAGCAGCCAAGTCGGGACAGGGGGCGAGACCCAGTACTTC
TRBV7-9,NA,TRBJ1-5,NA,CASSLGSHSNQPQHF,TGTGCCAGCAGCTTAGGGTCACATAGCAATCAGCCCCAGCATTTT
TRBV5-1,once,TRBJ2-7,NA,CASSLVPGTYEQYF,TGCGCCAGCAGCTTGGTTCCGGGAACCTACGAGCAGTACTTC
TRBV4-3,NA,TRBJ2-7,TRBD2,CASSHAGVHEQYF,TGCGCCAGCAGCCATGCGGGAGTCCACGAGCAGTACTTC
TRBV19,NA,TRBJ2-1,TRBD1,CASSRAPGQAEQFF,TGTGCCAGTAGTAGGGCCCCGGGACAGGCTGAGCAGTTCTTC
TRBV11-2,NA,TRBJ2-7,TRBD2,CASSVQPGGHYEQYF,TGTGCCAGCAGCGTACAACCGGGGGGGCATTACGAGCAGTACTTC
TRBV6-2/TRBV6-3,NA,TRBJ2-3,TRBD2,CAHSLGGGGPDTQYF,TGTGCCCACAGTTTAGGCGGGGGGGGCCCAGATACGCAGTATTTT
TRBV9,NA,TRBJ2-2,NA,CASSPRHDRNQNTGELFF,TGTGCCAGCAGCCCGCGCCACGATAGAAATCAAAACACCGGGGAGCTGTTTTTT
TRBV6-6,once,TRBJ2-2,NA,CASSYGEAGELFF,TGTGCCAGCAGTTACGGGGAGGCCGGGGAGCTGTTTTTT
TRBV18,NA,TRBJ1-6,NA,CASSPQAGHPSPLHF,TGTGCCAGCTCACCACAGGCAGGGCACCCTTCACCCCTCCACTTT
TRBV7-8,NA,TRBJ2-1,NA,CASSLFQGSNEQFF,TGTGCCAGCAGCTTATTCCAGGGATCGAATGAGCAGTTCTTC
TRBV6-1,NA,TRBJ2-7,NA,CASSEEGGTTLEYF,TGTGCCAGCAGTGAAGAGGGGGGGACGACCTTGGAGTACTTC
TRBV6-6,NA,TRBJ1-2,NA,CASSYSTSYGYTF,TGTGCCAGCAGTTACTCGACTAGCTATGGCTACACCTTC
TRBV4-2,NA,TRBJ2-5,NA,CASSQGRRQETQYF,TGTGCCAGCAGCCAGGGGAGAAGACAAGAGACCCAGTACTTC
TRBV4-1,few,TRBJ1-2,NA,CASSQGDVGYYGYTF,TGCGCCAGCAGCCAAGGAGACGTAGGATATTATGGCTACACCTTC
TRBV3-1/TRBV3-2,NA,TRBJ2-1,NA,CASSQVEIPYNEQFF,TGTGCCAGCAGCCAAGTAGAAATACCCTACAATGAGCAGTTCTTC
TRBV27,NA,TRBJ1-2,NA,CASSTTAAYGYTF,TGTGCCAGCAGTACTACAGCCGCCTATGGCTACACCTTC